Each of the 5 T cell receptor beta chains below was sequenced from the same sample in a study of T cell changes during pregnancy in multiple sclerosis. Generated by immunoSEQ multiplex PCR, the TCRdb table keeps only in-frame clones and is missing some. The table has some 100,000 clones, more than 90% seen once. The source material was peripheral blood, sampled in the second trimester of pregnancy. The receptors were sampled from a female donor with multiple sclerosis, enrolled in a pregnancy study.

The chain is built from TRBV20-1 and TRBJ1-5, with a tentative D call TRBD1 (5 bases). The CDR3 is 10 amino acids. Germline V gene lookup returns CDR1 DFQATT and CDR2 SNEGSKA (reference sequence). CDR3 in DNA: TGCACCAGGGCCAATCAGCCCCAGCATTTT. Residues: CTRANQPQHF.

The chain is built from TRBV6-1 and TRBJ2-1, with D possibly being TRBD1 (6 bases). V lost 2 bases and J 4 bases, leaving 12 bases between the germline ends. Germline-derived CDR1 and CDR2 are MNHNS and SASEGT. This CDR3 is built from 15 residues. DNA of the CDR3: TGTGCCAGCAGTGAACCCTCCGACAGGTACAATGAGCAGTTCTTC. Translating gives CASSEPSDRYNEQFF.

The chain has TRBV5-1 and TRBJ2-5; 11 bases map to TRBD2. The CDR3 has 15 residues. V lost 5 bases and J lost 3; bases outside the gene matches: 6. The germline CDR1 and CDR2 sequences are SGHRS and YFSETQ. CDR3 nucleotides: TGCGCCAGCAGATCGGGACTAGCGGCGGAAGAGACCCAGTACTTC. Translated: CASRSGLAAEETQYF.

The chain links TRBV28 to TRBJ1-2; weak D call: TRBD1 (5 bases). The V end lost 3 bases, the J end lost 7 bases, and 12 bases lay between the germline ends. The germline gives CDR1 MDHEN, CDR2 SYDVKM. This CDR3 has 13 residues. CDR3 DNA sequence: TGTGCCAGCAGTTTTCGGGGGTCGGGTGGCTACACCTTC. Translating gives CASSFRGSGGYTF.

The V call is TRBV7-9, the J call TRBJ1-1; D call uncertain. Germline CDR1 reads SEHNR; CDR2 reads FQNEAQ (reference sequence). This CDR3 has 15 residues. Trimming removed 6 bases from V and 3 bases from J, with 17 bases in between. CDR3 sequence reads: CASRDRPGFDTEAFF. The CDR3 coding sequence is TGTGCCAGCAGGGATAGACCGGGGTTCGACACTGAAGCTTTCTTT.